These 30 T cell receptor beta chains were all obtained from the same sample, sequenced in a study of graft-versus-host responses after intestinal transplantation. Assay used: immunoSEQ multiplex PCR; TCRdb lists only in-frame clones, some missing. The table lists approximately 77,000 clones, roughly 90% of them singletons. Here the sequenced sample was PBMCs, taken 98 days after intestinal transplantation. These receptors originate from a human patient who received an intestinal transplant, so some T cells may come from the graft donor.

The chain couples TRBV4-2 to TRBJ2-3; TRBD2 matches at 8 bases. Germline V gene lookup returns CDR1 LGHNA and CDR2 YNFKEQ. This CDR3 is built from 16 residues. J was trimmed by 6 bases and V by 0 bases; bases with no gene match: 8. The CDR3 spells CASSQEGSGSEDTQYF. The CDR3 region has the DNA TGTGCCAGCAGCCAAGAAGGAAGCGGGAGTGAGGATACGCAGTATTTT.

This chain connects TRBV11-2 to TRBJ1-3; tentatively, D is TRBD1 (5 bases). The CDR3 covers 13 residues. CDR1 and CDR2 (germline): SGHAT, FQNNGV. Trimming took off 1 base at V and 4 bases at J, with 5 bases between the two ends. The CDR3 loop reads CASSLGQGNTIYF. The CDR3 DNA reads TGTGCCAGCAGCTTAGGACAGGGAAACACCATATATTTT. Based on the CDR3 plus reference TRBV11-2 and TRBJ1-3, the full variable domain is EAGVAQSPRYKIIEKRQSVAFWCNPISGHATLYWYQQILGQGPKLLIQFQNNGVVDDSQLPKDRFSAERLKGVDSTLKIQPAKLEDSAVYLCASSLGQGNTIYFGEGSWLTVV.

The V and J genes are TRBV5-1 and TRBJ1-1; D remains ambiguous. The CDR3 loop spans 14 amino acids. Germline V gene sequence: CDR1 SGHRS, CDR2 YFSETQ. Between the trimmed V and J ends, which lost 1 base and 1 base, there was a span of 8 bases. The CDR3 here is CASSLHPPNTEAFF. CDR3 DNA: TGCGCCAGCAGCTTGCACCCCCCGAACACTGAAGCTTTCTTT.

V and J are TRBV7-8 and TRBJ1-3, with D perhaps TRBD1 (6 bases). CDR1 and CDR2 (germline): SGHVS, FQNEAQ. CDR3 length equals 15 residues. The V and J ends lost 6 bases and 0 bases respectively, with 12 bases between them. The CDR3 coding sequence is TGTGCCAGCAGGGGGGGGCGCTCCTCTGGAAACACCATATATTTT. Protein product: CASRGGRSSGNTIYF.

This clone was detected once. The V gene is TRBV6-1, the J gene TRBJ1-2, with 9 nucleotides matching TRBD1. Germline assignment: CDR1 MNHNS and CDR2 SASEGT. The CDR3 totals 16 residues. The V and J ends lost 3 bases and 5 bases, in that order; junction bases with no gene match: 10. The CDR3: CASSEDRGFINYGYTF. The CDR3 bases are TGTGCCAGCAGTGAGGACAGGGGATTCATCAATTATGGCTACACCTTC.

The rearrangement uses TRBV5-1 and TRBJ2-7; D is possibly TRBD2 (5 bases). Per germline, CDR1 SGHRS and CDR2 YFSETQ. V was clipped by 0 bases and J by 4 bases, with 14 bases between them. There are 15 residues in the CDR3. In nucleotides, the CDR3 is TGCGCCAGCAGCTTGGAGCGGCTGGGGAGATACGAGCAGTACTTC. This translates into CASSLERLGRYEQYF.

The chain uses TRBV28 and TRBJ2-3, with 7 bases lining up with TRBD1. The CDR3 totals 16 residues. Trimming removed 6 bases from V and 7 bases from J; junction bases left unmatched: 16. CDR1 is MDHEN, CDR2 SYDVKM, per germline. In DNA, the CDR3 is TGTGCCAGCAGCCCCTCAAGGGGGCGGCCTGGGTATACGCAGTATTTT. Translated: CASSPSRGRPGYTQYF.

This clone turned up a few times. The chain recombines TRBV10-3 with TRBJ2-1, with TRBD2 matching 9 bases. V lost 7 bases and J lost 4; bases outside the gene matches: 2. Germline-derived CDR1 and CDR2 are ENHRY and SYGVKD. CDR3 length: 13 residues. CDR3 region: CAIMSGGYNEQFF. DNA for the CDR3: TGTGCCATCATGAGCGGGGGGTACAATGAGCAGTTCTTC.

The genes are TRBV6-6 and TRBJ1-4, with a possible D match to TRBD1 (5 bases). Germline CDR1 reads MNHNY; CDR2 reads SVGAGI (reference sequence). V lost 5 bases and J lost 5, with 12 bases in between. CDR3 length: 14 amino acids. The CDR3 loop reads CASSPGVYNEKLFF. CDR3 DNA sequence: TGTGCCAGCAGTCCGGGGGTCTACAATGAAAAACTGTTTTTT.

V gene TRBV11-2 combines with J gene TRBJ2-2, with D unclear. CDR3 length: 17 amino acids. Per the germline V gene, CDR1 is SGHAT and CDR2 is FQNNGV. Trimming removed 0 bases from V and 1 base from J, with 12 bases in between. DNA for the CDR3: TGTGCCAGCAGCTTAGATCCCAATTGGGAGAACACCGGGGAGCTGTTTTTT. Residues: CASSLDPNWENTGELFF.

The chain is built from TRBV5-1 and TRBJ2-5; D is perhaps TRBD1 or TRBD2 (5 bases each). CDR3 size: 14 residues. Germline V lookup: CDR1 SGHRS, CDR2 YFSETQ. Trimming removed 0 bases at V and 3 bases at J, with 9 bases between. The DNA for the CDR3 is TGCGCCAGCAGCTTGGCCGGGACGGAAGAGACCCAGTACTTC. This gives the protein CASSLAGTEETQYF.

The gene calls are TRBV4-1 and TRBJ2-7; no clear D gene. CDR3 size: 14 residues. Germline CDR1 is MGHRA and CDR2 is YSYEKL. Between the trimmed V and J ends, which lost 1 base and 7 bases, there was a span of 14 bases. DNA for the CDR3: TGCGCCAGCAGCCAAGTAGGGCCCCCGGAGGAGCAGTACTTC. Translation: CASSQVGPPEEQYF.

This chain joins TRBV29-1 and TRBJ2-3; D ambiguous. The CDR3 consists of 15 residues. Germline values: CDR1 SQVTM, CDR2 ANQGSEA. The ends were cut back, 5 bases at V and 4 bases at J, with 19 bases in the middle. The DNA for the CDR3 is TGCAGCGTTCACAATGAAATACTTGTTCCAGATACGCAGTATTTT. It translates to CSVHNEILVPDTQYF.

The CDR3 here is CASSFSSGANVLTF. For the CDR3, the DNA is TGTGCCAGCAGCTTCAGCTCTGGGGCCAACGTCCTGACTTTC. The V gene is TRBV6-5, the J gene TRBJ2-6; D ambiguous. The CDR3 runs 14 residues. Per germline, CDR1 MNHEY and CDR2 SVGAGI. Trimming cost V 6 bases and J 0 bases, with 6 bases left between them.

The genes are TRBV4-1 and TRBJ2-7, with 13 bases that match TRBD2. CDR3 length equals 13 residues. CDR1 MGHRA and CDR2 YSYEKL come from the germline V gene. The V gene end was trimmed by 4 bases and the J gene end by 6 bases; junction bases not matched to a gene: 0. This chain's CDR3 is CASSRLAGGEQYF. As DNA, the CDR3 is TGCGCCAGCAGCCGACTAGCGGGAGGCGAGCAGTACTTC.

The chain links TRBV19 to TRBJ2-7; 7 bases align to TRBD1. The germline CDR1 and CDR2 sequences are LNHDA and SQIVND (reference sequence). The CDR3 is made up of 13 amino acids. The junction had 3 bases not matched to a gene; V was cut back by 4 bases and J by 3 bases. In nucleotides, the CDR3 is TGTGCCAGTAGTAAAGGACAGGACTACGAGCAGTACTTC. It translates to CASSKGQDYEQYF. Together with reference TRBV19 and TRBJ2-7, the CDR3 gives the full variable domain: DGGITQSPKYLFRKEGQNVTLSCEQNLNHDAMYWYRQDPGQGLRLIYYSQIVNDFQKGDIAEGYSVSREKKESFPLTVTSAQKNPTAFYLCASSKGQDYEQYFGPGTRLTVT.

The V call is TRBV7-3, the J call TRBJ2-2; D gene unclear. The V gene lost 4 bases and the J gene lost 5 bases, with 8 bases spanning the gap. Germline loops: CDR1 SGHTA, CDR2 FQGTGA. The CDR3 has 13 amino acids. CDR3 sequence: CASSSTPTGELFF. The DNA for the CDR3 is TGTGCCAGCAGCTCGACTCCAACCGGGGAGCTGTTTTTT.

J is TRBJ2-1 and V is TRBV7-2; TRBD2 is a possible D gene (6 bases). Between the trimmed V and J ends, which lost 5 bases and 9 bases, there was a span of 17 bases. The CDR3 is made up of 14 amino acids. Germline CDR1 is SGHTA and CDR2 is FQGNSA. The CDR3 DNA reads as TGTGCCAGCAGCCCCAGGGCACTAGCCAGTGAGCAGTTCTTC. Translating it yields CASSPRALASEQFF.

This CDR3 reads CASSLTGVTDTQYF. CDR3 DNA sequence: TGTGCCAGCAGTTTGACGGGAGTCACAGATACGCAGTATTTT. This chain uses TRBV28 with TRBJ2-3; a possible D gene is TRBD2 (6 bases). Trimming took 3 bases from V and 2 from J, leaving 9 bases between them. CDR3 length: 14 amino acids. The germline V gene encodes CDR1 MDHEN and CDR2 SYDVKM. Filled out from reference TRBV28 and TRBJ2-3, the complete variable domain reads DVKVTQSSRYLVKRTGEKVFLECVQDMDHENMFWYRQDPGLGLRLIYFSYDVKMKEKGDIPEGYSVSREKKERFSLILESASTNQTSMYLCASSLTGVTDTQYFGPGTRLTVL.

The V and J genes are TRBV5-6 and TRBJ2-7; 7 bases agree with TRBD2. This CDR3 contains 15 residues. Germline assignment: CDR1 SGHDT and CDR2 YYEEEE. The trim removed 2 bases at V and 0 bases at J, leaving 5 bases unmatched. This CDR3 is CASSFRGSDSYEQYF. DNA for the CDR3: TGTGCCAGCAGCTTTCGCGGGAGTGACTCCTACGAGCAGTACTTC.

This rearrangement joins TRBV2 to TRBJ1-2, with TRBD1 matching 8 bases. This CDR3 contains 13 residues. Trimming removed 6 bases from V and 3 bases from J; junction bases left unmatched: 3. Per germline, CDR1 SNHLY and CDR2 FYNNEI. The CDR3 sequence: CASRVQGDYGYTF. The DNA for the CDR3 is TGTGCCAGCAGGGTACAGGGGGACTATGGCTACACCTTC.

The rearrangement links TRBV6-5 to TRBJ1-5, with D maybe TRBD1 (5 bases). The ends were cut back, 6 bases at V and 7 bases at J, with 19 bases in the middle. This CDR3 has 15 residues. Germline V gene sequence: CDR1 MNHEY, CDR2 SVGAGI. CDR3 in amino acids: CASREGRAGGQPQHF. The CDR3 DNA reads as TGTGCCAGCAGGGAGGGCAGGGCTGGGGGACAGCCCCAGCATTTT.

V and J are TRBV2 and TRBJ2-3; no clear D gene. Germline loops: CDR1 SNHLY, CDR2 FYNNEI. Trimming stripped 6 bases from V and 3 bases from J, with 16 bases between. The CDR3 runs 15 residues. The CDR3 DNA is TGTGCCAGCAGCCCGGGCCAAAGGATTACAGATACGCAGTATTTT. Translating gives CASSPGQRITDTQYF.

This chain joins TRBV6-1 and TRBJ2-1; no firm D call. Germline assignment: CDR1 MNHNS and CDR2 SASEGT. Trimming took 1 base from V and 14 from J, leaving 15 bases between them. This CDR3 has 13 residues. Here the CDR3 reads CASSEVETPGEFF. CDR3 DNA sequence: TGTGCCAGCAGTGAAGTGGAAACACCTGGGGAGTTCTTC.

This chain connects TRBV9 to TRBJ2-1; D may be TRBD2 (6 bases). The ends were cut back, 0 bases at V and 4 bases at J, with 14 bases in the middle. The CDR3 runs to 16 residues. Looked up from germline, CDR1 is SGDLS and CDR2 is YYNGEE. In DNA form, the CDR3 reads TGTGCCAGCAGCGTAGGGCCCGTTCGGGGGTACAATGAGCAGTTCTTC. Translation gives CASSVGPVRGYNEQFF.

Only one count was recorded for this clone. This chain connects TRBV6-5 to TRBJ2-1, with D possibly matching TRBD2 (5 bases). This CDR3 spans 13 amino acids. Germline CDR1 MNHEY, CDR2 SVGAGI. Trimming cost V 8 bases and J 7 bases, with 15 bases left between them. In DNA, the CDR3 is TGTGCCAGCGGATCGCCTCCGGGGAATGAGCAGTTCTTC. Amino acids: CASGSPPGNEQFF.

The rearrangement uses TRBV28 and TRBJ2-1; 9 nucleotides match TRBD1. This CDR3 is built from 15 residues. Per germline, CDR1 MDHEN and CDR2 SYDVKM. J lost 5 bases, V lost 5 bases, and 7 bases had no gene match. CDR3 bases: TGTGCCAGCAGTCCCCGGACAGGGGCGGACAATGAGCAGTTCTTC. Translating gives CASSPRTGADNEQFF.

This chain connects TRBV6-5 to TRBJ1-5, with D unclear. The CDR3 covers 14 residues. Germline V lookup: CDR1 MNHEY, CDR2 SVGAGI. V lost 0 bases to trimming and J lost 7 bases, with 10 bases between them. CDR3 loop: CASSYSVGGQPQHF. The DNA of the CDR3 is TGTGCCAGCAGTTACTCGGTAGGAGGGCAGCCCCAGCATTTT.

The genes are TRBV5-6 and TRBJ2-1, with D unclear. Trimming cost V 4 bases and J 3 bases, with 8 bases left between them. The germline V gene has CDR1 SGHDT and CDR2 YYEEEE. The CDR3 spans 13 residues. The CDR3 loop is CASSPDRYNEQFF. CDR3 sequence (DNA): TGTGCCAGCAGCCCAGACCGCTACAATGAGCAGTTCTTC.

The CDR3 sequence is CASSFLGQLDSNQPQHF. In nucleotides, the CDR3 is TGTGCCAGCAGTTTCTTGGGGCAGTTAGATAGCAATCAGCCCCAGCATTTT. This chain uses TRBV27 with TRBJ1-5, with a tentative D call TRBD1 (5 bases). The CDR3 spans 17 residues. The V and J ends lost 3 bases and 0 bases respectively, with 15 bases between them. The germline V gene has CDR1 MNHEY and CDR2 SMNVEV (reference sequence).